The clone carrying this TCR beta chain was observed a few times. No antigen is known for it. These data belong to a study of T cells in Graves' hyperthyroidism and ophthalmopathy. The study's findings and limits: Ophthalmopathy, which appeared later, was predicted by the model a median about 6 months before onset.

This CDR3 is built from 15 residues. Germline V gene data show CDR1 as MNHNS and CDR2 as SASEGT. V lost 4 bases and J 1 base, leaving 11 bases between the germline ends. What was amplified from RNA transcripts were TCR beta CDR3 regions. HTBI primers were used for first-round RT-PCR of the TCR CDR3. MiXCR, applied by TCRdb to the multiplex PCR reads, yields one record per CDR3 protein. The sample contains some 620,000 distinct CDR3 sequences, roughly 17% of which appear only once. Patients were aged 18 to 65, had disease duration under 2 months, and had newly diagnosed hyperthyroidism. The sample taken for sequencing was blood. This receptor was identified in a woman aged 25 to 39 with Graves' hyperthyroidism. The chain couples TRBV6-1 to TRBJ2-1; a possible D gene is TRBD2 (5 bases). CDR3 sequence reads: CASSVDSRSYNEQFF. The CDR3 nucleotides read TGTGCCAGCAGTGTGGACTCCCGATCCTACAATGAGCAGTTCTTC.